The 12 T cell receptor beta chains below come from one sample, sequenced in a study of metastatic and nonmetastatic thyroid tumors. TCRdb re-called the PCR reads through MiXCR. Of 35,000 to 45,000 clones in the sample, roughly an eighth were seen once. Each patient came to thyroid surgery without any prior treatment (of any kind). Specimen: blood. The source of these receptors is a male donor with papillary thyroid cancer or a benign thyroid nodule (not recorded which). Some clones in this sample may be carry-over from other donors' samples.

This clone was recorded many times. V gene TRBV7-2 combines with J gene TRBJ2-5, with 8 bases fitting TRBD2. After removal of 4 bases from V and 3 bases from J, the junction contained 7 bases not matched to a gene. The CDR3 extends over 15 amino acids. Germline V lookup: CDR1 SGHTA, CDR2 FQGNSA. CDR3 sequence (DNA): TGTGCCAGCAGCTACTTCACTAGCGGCAAAGAGACCCAGTACTTC. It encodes CASSYFTSGKETQYF.

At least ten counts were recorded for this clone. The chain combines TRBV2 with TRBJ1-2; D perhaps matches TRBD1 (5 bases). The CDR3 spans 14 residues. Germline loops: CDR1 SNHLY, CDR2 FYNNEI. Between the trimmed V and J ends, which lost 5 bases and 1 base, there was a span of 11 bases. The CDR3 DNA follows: TGTGCCAGCAGTCGGAGGGGCTATAACTATGGCTACACCTTC. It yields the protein CASSRRGYNYGYTF.

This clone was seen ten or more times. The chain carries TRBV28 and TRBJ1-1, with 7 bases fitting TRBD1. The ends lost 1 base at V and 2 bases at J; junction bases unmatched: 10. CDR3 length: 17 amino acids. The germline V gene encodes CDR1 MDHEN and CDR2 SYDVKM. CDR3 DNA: TGTGCCAGCAGTTTATCCTACAGGGACAGCCTAAACACTGAAGCTTTCTTT. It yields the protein CASSLSYRDSLNTEAFF.

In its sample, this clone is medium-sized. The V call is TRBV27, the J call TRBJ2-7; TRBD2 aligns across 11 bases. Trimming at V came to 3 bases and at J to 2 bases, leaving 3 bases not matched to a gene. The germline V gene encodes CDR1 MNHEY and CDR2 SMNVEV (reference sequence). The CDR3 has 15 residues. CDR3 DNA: TGTGCCAGCAGTTTCGCACTAGCGGGAGCCTACGAGCAGTACTTC. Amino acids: CASSFALAGAYEQYF.

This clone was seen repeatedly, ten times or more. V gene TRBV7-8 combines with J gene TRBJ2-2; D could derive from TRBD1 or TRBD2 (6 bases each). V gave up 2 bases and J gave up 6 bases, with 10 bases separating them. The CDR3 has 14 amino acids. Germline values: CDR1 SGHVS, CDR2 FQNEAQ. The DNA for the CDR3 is TGTGCCAGCAGCTTAAGGGGGGACCCCGGGGAGCTGTTTTTT. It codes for CASSLRGDPGELFF.

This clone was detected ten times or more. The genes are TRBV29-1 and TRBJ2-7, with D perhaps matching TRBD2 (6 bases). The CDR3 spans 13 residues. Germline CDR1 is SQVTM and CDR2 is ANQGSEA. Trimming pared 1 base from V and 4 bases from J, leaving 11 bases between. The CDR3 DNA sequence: TGCAGCGTTGAAGGGGGGGAGGTTTACGAGCAGTACTTC. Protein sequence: CSVEGGEVYEQYF.

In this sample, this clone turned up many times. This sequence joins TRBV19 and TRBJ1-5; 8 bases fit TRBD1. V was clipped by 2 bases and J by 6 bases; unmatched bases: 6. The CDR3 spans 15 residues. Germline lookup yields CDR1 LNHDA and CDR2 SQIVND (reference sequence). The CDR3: CASSIRQGARQPQHF. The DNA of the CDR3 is TGTGCCAGTAGTATACGCCAGGGGGCACGTCAGCCCCAGCATTTT.

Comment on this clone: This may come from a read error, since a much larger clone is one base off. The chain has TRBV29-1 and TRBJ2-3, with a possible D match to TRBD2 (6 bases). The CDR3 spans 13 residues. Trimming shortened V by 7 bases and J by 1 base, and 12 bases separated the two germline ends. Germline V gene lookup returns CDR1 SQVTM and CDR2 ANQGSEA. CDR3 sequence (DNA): TGCAGCGGGGGGGTCTCTGGCACAGATACGCAGTATTTT. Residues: CSGGVSGTDTQYF.

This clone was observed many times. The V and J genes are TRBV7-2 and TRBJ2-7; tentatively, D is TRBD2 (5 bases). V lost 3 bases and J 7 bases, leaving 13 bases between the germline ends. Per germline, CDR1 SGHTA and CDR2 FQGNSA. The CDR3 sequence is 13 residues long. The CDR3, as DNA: TGTGCCAGCAGCTTTACGGTCAGAGGGGAGCAGTACTTC. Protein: CASSFTVRGEQYF.

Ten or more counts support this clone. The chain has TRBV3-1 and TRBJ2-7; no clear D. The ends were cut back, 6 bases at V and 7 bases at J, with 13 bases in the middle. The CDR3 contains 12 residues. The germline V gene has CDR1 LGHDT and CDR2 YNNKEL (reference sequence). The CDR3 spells CASSQNILEQYF. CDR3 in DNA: TGTGCCAGCAGTCAGAATATCTTGGAGCAGTACTTC.

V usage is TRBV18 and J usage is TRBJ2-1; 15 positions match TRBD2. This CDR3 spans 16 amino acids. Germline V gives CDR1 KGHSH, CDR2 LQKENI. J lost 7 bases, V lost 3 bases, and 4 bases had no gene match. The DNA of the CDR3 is TGTGCCAGCTCACCCCGGACTAGCGGGAGGGTAAATGAGCAGTTCTTC. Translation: CASSPRTSGRVNEQFF.

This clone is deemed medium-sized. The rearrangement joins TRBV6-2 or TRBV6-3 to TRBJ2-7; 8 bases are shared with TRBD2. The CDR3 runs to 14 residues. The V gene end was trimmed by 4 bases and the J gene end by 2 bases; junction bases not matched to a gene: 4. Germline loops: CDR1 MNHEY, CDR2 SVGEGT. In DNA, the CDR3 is TGTGCCAGCAGTTGGCGAGCGGGAGCCTACGAGCAGTACTTC. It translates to CASSWRAGAYEQYF.